This T cell receptor (beta chain) came from a study of T cell clonality in common variable immunodeficiency. Sequencing was performed with immunoSEQ multiplex PCR; in TCRdb, only in-frame clones are kept and a portion is missing. Listed for the sample are approximately 64,000 clones, none seen a single time. J gave up 0 bases and V 3 bases, and 3 bases lay outside the gene matches. The CDR3 is 15 amino acids. Germline CDR1 MRHNA, CDR2 SNTAGT. Relative to its sample, this clone is medium-sized. Its antigen is unknown. The read ends 3 residues early relative to the CDR3; the germline J gene fills the gap. The study's findings and limits: Common variable immunodeficiency TCR beta sequences reportedly had fewer deletions and N-nucleotide insertions.

The specimen sequenced was peripheral blood mononuclear cells. V and J are TRBV6-4 and TRBJ2-3, with TRBD1 identical over 7 bases. This clonotype was sampled from a person aged 18-70 years in good health. The CDR3: CASSEEGGSTDTQYF. CDR3 bases read: TGTGCCAGCAGTGAGGAAGGGGGCAGCACAGATACG.